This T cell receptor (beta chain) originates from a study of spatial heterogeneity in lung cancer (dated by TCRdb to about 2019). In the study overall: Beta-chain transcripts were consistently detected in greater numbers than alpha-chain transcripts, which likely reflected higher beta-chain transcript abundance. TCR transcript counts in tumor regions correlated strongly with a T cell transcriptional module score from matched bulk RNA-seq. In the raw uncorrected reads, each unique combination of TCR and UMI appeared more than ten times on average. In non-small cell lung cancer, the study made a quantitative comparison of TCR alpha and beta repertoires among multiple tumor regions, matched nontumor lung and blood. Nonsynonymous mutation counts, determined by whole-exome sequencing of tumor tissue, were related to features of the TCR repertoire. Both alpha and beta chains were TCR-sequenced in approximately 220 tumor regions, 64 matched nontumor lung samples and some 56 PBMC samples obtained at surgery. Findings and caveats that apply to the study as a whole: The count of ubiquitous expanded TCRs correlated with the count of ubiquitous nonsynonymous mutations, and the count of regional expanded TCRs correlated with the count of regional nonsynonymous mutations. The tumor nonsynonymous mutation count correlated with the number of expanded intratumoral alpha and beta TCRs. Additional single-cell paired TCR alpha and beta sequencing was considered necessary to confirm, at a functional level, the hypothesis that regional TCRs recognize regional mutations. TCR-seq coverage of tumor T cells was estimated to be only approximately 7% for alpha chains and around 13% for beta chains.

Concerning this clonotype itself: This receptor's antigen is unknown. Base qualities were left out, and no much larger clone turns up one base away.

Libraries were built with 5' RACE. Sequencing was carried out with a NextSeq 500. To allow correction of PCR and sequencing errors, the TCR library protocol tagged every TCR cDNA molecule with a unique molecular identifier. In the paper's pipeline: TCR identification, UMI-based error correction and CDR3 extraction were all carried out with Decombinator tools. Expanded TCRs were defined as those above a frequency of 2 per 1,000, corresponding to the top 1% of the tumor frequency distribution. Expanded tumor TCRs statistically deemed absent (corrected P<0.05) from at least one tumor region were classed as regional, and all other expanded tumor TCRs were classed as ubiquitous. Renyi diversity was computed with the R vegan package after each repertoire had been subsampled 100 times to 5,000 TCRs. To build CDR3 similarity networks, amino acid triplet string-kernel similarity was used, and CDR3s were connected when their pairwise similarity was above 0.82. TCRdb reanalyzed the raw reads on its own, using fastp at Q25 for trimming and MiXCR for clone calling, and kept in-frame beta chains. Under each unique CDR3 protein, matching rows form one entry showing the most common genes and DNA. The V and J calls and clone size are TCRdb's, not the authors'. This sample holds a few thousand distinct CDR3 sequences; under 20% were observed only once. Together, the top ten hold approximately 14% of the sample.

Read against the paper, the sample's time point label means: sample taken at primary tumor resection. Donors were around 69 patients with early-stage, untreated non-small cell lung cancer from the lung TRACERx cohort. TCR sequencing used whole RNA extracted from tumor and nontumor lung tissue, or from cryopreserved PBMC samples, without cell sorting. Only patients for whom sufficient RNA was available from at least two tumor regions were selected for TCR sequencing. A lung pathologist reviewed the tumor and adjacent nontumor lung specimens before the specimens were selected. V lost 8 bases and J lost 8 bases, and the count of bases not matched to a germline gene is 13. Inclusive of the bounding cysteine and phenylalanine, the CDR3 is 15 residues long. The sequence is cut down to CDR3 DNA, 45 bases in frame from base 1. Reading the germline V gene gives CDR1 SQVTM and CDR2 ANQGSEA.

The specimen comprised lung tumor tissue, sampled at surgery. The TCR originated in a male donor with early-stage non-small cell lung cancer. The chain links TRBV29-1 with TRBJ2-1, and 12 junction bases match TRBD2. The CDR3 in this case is CSSPGLAGSSDEQFF. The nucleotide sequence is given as TGCAGCTCCCCGGGACTAGCGGGTTCTAGCGATGAGCAGTTCTTC.